This T cell receptor delta chain was identified during a study of gammadelta T cells in human blood. V shed 1 base, J shed 4 bases, and the junction held 3 bases outside the gene matches. Germline-derived CDR1 and CDR2 are GEAIGNYY and EKD. The length of the CDR3 is 18 residues. TCRdb reprocessed the RT-PCR reads using CATT. Counted here are 1,500 to 2,000 delta-chain clones, 2.5% to 3% occurring once; the ten biggest clones make up 20%. By share, this clone ranks as medium-sized (0.01 to 0.1%). The antigen remains undetermined. Study-wide points: Microbial exposure appeared to drive polyclonal γδ T cell expansion after birth.

The clonotype was recovered from a human fetus. J is TRDJ3 and V is TRDV2; 13 nucleotides align to TRDD3. The specimen was Vgamma9Vdelta2 gamma-delta T cells from fetal blood. CDR3 DNA sequence: TGTGCCTGTGACACACTGGGGGATACGCATTGGGACACCCGACAGATGTTTTTC. Translation gives CACDTLGDTHWDTRQMFF.